This T cell receptor (beta chain) originates from a study of graft-versus-host responses after intestinal transplantation. Study as a whole: Anti-thymocyte globulin induction was given to all recipients, followed by tacrolimus and steroids for around 3 years. The study, taken as a whole, reports: Early post-transplant falls in HvG clones accompanied the peak levels of circulating GvH clones. Detected in recipient marrow were GvH clones, some of which were first observed in ileum or blood.

J lost 5 bases, V lost 6 bases, and 8 bases had no gene match. The CDR3 is 15 residues long. Germline V gives CDR1 MNHNY, CDR2 SVGAGI (reference sequence). In the case of this clone: What it binds is unknown.

Repertoires were generated with immunoSEQ multiplex PCR, while TCRdb's copy carries only in-frame clones and drops some. The table includes roughly 93,000 clones, over 85% detected once. The sequencing here drew on unstimulated CD8+ T cells sorted from spleen or lymph node cells, taken before intestinal transplant. This chain joins TRBV6-6 and TRBJ2-7; 12 nucleotides align to TRBD2. The sequence came from a human donor who received an intestinal transplant. CDR3 coding DNA: TGTGCCAGCAGGGAGCTAGCGGGAGGGCCTCACGAGCAGTACTTC. Amino acids: CASRELAGGPHEQYF.